This T cell receptor beta chain is drawn from a study of shared clonotypes between healthy human individuals. The naive CD8 population came from CD45RO-negative cells selected for CCR7, without terminally differentiated effector memory CD45RA+ cells. Assay: immunoSEQ multiplex PCR; the TCRdb copy retains only in-frame clones and omits some. The sample includes nearly 2 million clones, 85% to 95% of them seen just once. Trimming left V 1 base short and J 5 bases short, with 9 bases between. Germline CDR1 is MNHNY and CDR2 is SVGAGI (reference sequence). The CDR3 has 13 residues. As to this clone: The antigen remains undetermined.

Study results and caveats: It was observed that around 5% of naive CD4 clonotypes were shared across a handful of donors. Compared with memory subsets, naive subsets generally had larger estimated richness.

This clonotype originated in a man aged 18 to 30 in good health. The sample comprised naive CD8+ T cells sorted from blood. V usage is TRBV6-6 and J usage is TRBJ2-7; D is perhaps TRBD1 (6 bases). The CDR3, as DNA: TGTGCCAGCAGTTACTGGGACAAGGACGAGCAGTACTTC. As protein: CASSYWDKDEQYF.